This TCR beta chain originates from a study of T cell clonality in common variable immunodeficiency. Some clones are missing from TCRdb's copy, which holds only in-frame ones; the method was immunoSEQ multiplex PCR. Sampling found approximately 44,000 clones, none seen once. This clone was detected ten times or more. This receptor was obtained from a person aged 18 to 75 in good health. Sequencing was performed on peripheral blood mononuclear cells.

The CDR3 loop reads CASSLLGDGYTF. The sequenced part of the CDR3 DNA is TGCGCCAGCAGCTTGTTAGGGGATGGC. The chain employs TRBV5-1 and TRBJ1-2; D is possibly TRBD1 (5 bases). The CDR3 goes on 3 residues after the read ends, and that part is filled in from the germline J gene. This CDR3 is 12 amino acids long. Between the trimmed V and J ends, which lost 1 base and 6 bases, there was a span of 7 bases. From germline, CDR1 is SGHRS and CDR2 YFSETQ. The entire variable domain, with the rest obtained from reference TRBV5-1 and TRBJ1-2, is as follows: KAGVTQTPRYLIKTRGQQVTLSCSPISGHRSVSWYQQTPGQGLQFLFEYFSETQRNKGNFPGRFSGRQFSNSRSEMNVSTLELGDSALYLCASSLLGDGYTFGSGTRLTVV.